This entry lists 24 T cell receptor beta chains sequenced from one sample in a study of T cells in Graves' hyperthyroidism and ophthalmopathy (dated by TCRdb to about 2019). Library creation used multiplex PCR. Sequenced on an Illumina HiSeq 2000. TCR beta CDR3 regions were amplified from RNA transcripts. The TCR CDR3 was subjected to a first round of RT-PCR using the HTBI primer set and the Qiagen OneStep RT-PCR kit. The public sequencing data were trimmed at Q25 with fastp and processed into clonotypes with MiXCR by TCRdb, which kept only in-frame beta chains. Rows matching on CDR3 protein sequence are summarized as one entry with the most common DNA and genes. This sample comprises approximately 360,000 distinct CDR3 sequences, 15% to 18% of them detected only once. The top ten constitute approximately 30% of the sample. Sequenced input: blood. These receptors all stem from a young woman with Graves' hyperthyroidism that later progressed to Graves' ophthalmopathy.

As for this clonotype: This may be a read error: a much more frequent sequence differs by one nucleotide. This rearrangement joins TRBV28 to TRBJ2-7; TRBD2 matches 9 bases. The V gene's germline CDR1 is MDHEN and CDR2 SYDVKM. The CDR3 has 16 amino acids. This chain's CDR3 is CGSSPNRLAEIYEQYF. CDR3 in DNA: TGTGGCAGCAGCCCAAATCGACTAGCGGAAATCTACGAGCAGTACTTC. Combining the CDR3 with reference TRBV28 and TRBJ2-7 gives the whole variable domain DVKVTQSSRYLVKRTGEKVFLECVQDMDHENMFWYRQDPGLGLRLIYFSYDVKMKEKGDIPEGYSVSREKKERFSLILESASTNQTSMYLCGSSPNRLAEIYEQYFGPGTRLTVT.

This clonotype was picked up many times. The rearrangement joins TRBV2 to TRBJ2-4, with 9 bases fitting TRBD1. CDR3 length: 13 amino acids. Germline V lookup: CDR1 SNHLY, CDR2 FYNNEI. V shed 7 bases, J shed 4 bases, and the junction held 2 bases outside the gene matches. CDR3 amino acids: CASKGTGKNIQYF. The CDR3 nucleotides read TGTGCCAGCAAAGGGACAGGGAAAAACATTCAGTACTTC.

This clonotype has a count of ten or more. This chain joins TRBV28 and TRBJ2-3, with 7 bases that match TRBD1. Germline trimming cut 5 bases from V and 3 bases from J; bases unmatched to any gene: 14. The CDR3 runs to 17 residues. Germline V gives CDR1 MDHEN, CDR2 SYDVKM. The CDR3 loop is CASSPSDEGARTDTQYF. The CDR3 bases are TGTGCCAGCAGTCCATCAGACGAGGGGGCGCGGACAGATACGCAGTATTTT.

This clonotype was found a few times. This chain links TRBV5-1 with TRBJ2-7, with 7 positions matching TRBD2. CDR1 and CDR2 from the germline V gene are SGHRS and YFSETQ. The V and J ends lost 2 bases and 3 bases, in that order; junction bases with no gene match: 8. The CDR3 contains 15 residues. Here the CDR3 DNA reads TGCGCCAGCAGCTTATTGGCTAGCGGAATCTACGAGCAGTACTTC. As protein: CASSLLASGIYEQYF.

This clonotype occurred once. The chain has TRBV7-9 and TRBJ2-2; TRBD2 aligns across 12 bases. The CDR3 loop spans 20 amino acids. The J segment lost 1 base and the V segment lost 6 bases, leaving 15 bases of the junction unmatched. Germline V gives CDR1 SEHNR, CDR2 FQNEAQ (reference sequence). CDR3 sequence (DNA): TGTGCCAGCAGTTTCTCGATGTCTAGCGGGAGGGCCGGGAACACCGGGGAGCTGTTTTTT. Amino acid sequence: CASSFSMSSGRAGNTGELFF.

This clonotype has at least ten counts. V gene TRBV27 combines with J gene TRBJ2-1; 9 nucleotides agree with TRBD2. Trimming took 3 bases from V and 8 from J; bases not matched to a gene: 8. Per the germline V gene, CDR1 is MNHEY and CDR2 is SMNVEV (reference sequence). The CDR3 has 15 amino acids. CDR3 loop: CASSFGLAGRDEQFF. The CDR3 DNA reads as TGTGCCAGCAGTTTCGGGCTAGCGGGAAGGGATGAGCAGTTCTTC.

This clonotype showed up many times. The chain recombines TRBV20-1 with TRBJ2-7; 7 bases are shared with TRBD1. J lost 3 bases, V lost 0 bases, and 8 bases had no gene match. This CDR3 has 15 residues. Germline CDR1 and CDR2: DFQATT and SNEGSKA (reference sequence). CDR3 in DNA: TGCAGTGCTAGAGATAGGGGGACAGAGTACTACGAGCAGTACTTC. Its protein is CSARDRGTEYYEQYF.

This clonotype was seen ten or more times. This chain connects TRBV7-9 to TRBJ2-5, with 7 bases fitting TRBD1. V shed 4 bases, J shed 2 bases, and the junction held 1 base outside the gene matches. Germline V gene data show CDR1 as SEHNR and CDR2 as FQNEAQ (reference sequence). The CDR3 is 13 residues long. CDR3 DNA: TGTGCCAGCAGCTCGGGACAGCAAGAGACCCAGTACTTC. This sequence encodes CASSSGQQETQYF.

This clonotype was counted only a few times. This sequence joins TRBV20-1 and TRBJ1-2, with TRBD1 as a possible D gene (5 bases). Trimming pared 3 bases from V and 4 bases from J, leaving 12 bases between. This CDR3 contains 13 residues. Germline values: CDR1 DFQATT, CDR2 SNEGSKA (reference sequence). The CDR3 DNA reads as TGCAGTGCTAGCTCCGGGGGGAGCTATGGCTACACCTTC. This sequence encodes CSASSGGSYGYTF.

The chain combines TRBV24-1 with TRBJ2-7, with D possibly matching TRBD2 (7 bases). This CDR3 has 15 residues. V lost 5 bases and J 7 bases, leaving 20 bases between the germline ends. Germline lookup yields CDR1 KGHDR and CDR2 SFDVKD. The CDR3 DNA follows: TGTGCCACCAGTGTGGACTTGTGGGGGGGCCGGGAGCAGTACTTC. This translates into CATSVDLWGGREQYF.

In this sample, this clonotype turned up many times. The rearrangement joins TRBV6-1 to TRBJ2-5; unclear D gene. This CDR3 has 14 amino acids. The germline gives CDR1 MNHNS, CDR2 SASEGT. Between the trimmed V and J ends, which lost 5 bases and 2 bases, there was a span of 12 bases. The CDR3 region is CASSLVGGQETQYF. In DNA, the CDR3 is TGTGCCAGCAGTTTAGTTGGCGGACAAGAGACCCAGTACTTC.

This clonotype was seen at least ten times. The chain is built from TRBV18 and TRBJ1-5; TRBD1 matches at 7 bases. CDR1 and CDR2 (germline): KGHSH, LQKENI. The CDR3 length is 15 residues. V trimming: 5 bases; J trimming: 2 bases; junction bases outside the gene matches: 6. CDR3 nucleotides: TGTGCCAGCTCAAGACAGGGTGTGGGCAATCAGCCCCAGCATTTT. Translation gives CASSRQGVGNQPQHF.

At least ten counts were recorded for this clonotype. This chain links TRBV28 with TRBJ1-1, with D uncertain. Trimming took 2 bases from V and 2 from J, leaving 9 bases between them. The CDR3 consists of 14 residues. The germline gives CDR1 MDHEN, CDR2 SYDVKM. The CDR3 DNA sequence: TGTGCCAGCAGTTTAAGGGAGGAAAACACTGAAGCTTTCTTT. The encoded protein is CASSLREENTEAFF.

This clonotype was picked up many times. The genes are TRBV4-3 and TRBJ2-5; 7 bases line up with TRBD1. The germline gives CDR1 LGHNA, CDR2 YSLEER. The V segment lost 1 base and the J segment 3 bases; nucleotides outside the gene matches: 2. CDR3 length equals 14 residues. In DNA, the CDR3 is TGCGCCAGCAGCCAAGGAGACAGGGAAGAGACCCAGTACTTC. Translated: CASSQGDREETQYF.

This clonotype was detected only once. V gene TRBV14 combines with J gene TRBJ2-7; unclear D gene. The V gene's germline CDR1 is SGHDN and CDR2 FVKESK. The V end lost 0 bases, the J end lost 0 bases, and 21 bases lay between the germline ends. This CDR3 is 19 amino acids long. The CDR3 protein is CASSQDPAGVGPGSYEQYF. The CDR3 DNA is TGTGCCAGCAGCCAAGATCCGGCTGGGGTAGGGCCCGGCTCCTACGAGCAGTACTTC.

This clonotype appeared many times. The chain employs TRBV20-1 and TRBJ2-1; 10 bases match TRBD2. The CDR3 consists of 17 residues. Germline V CDR1 and CDR2: DFQATT, SNEGSKA (reference sequence). V lost 0 bases, J lost 7 bases, and 12 bases stayed unmatched. CDR3 in amino acids: CSARDFGLAGAGNEQFF. The DNA for the CDR3 is TGCAGTGCTAGAGATTTTGGCCTAGCGGGAGCGGGGAATGAGCAGTTCTTC.

This clonotype has at least ten counts. J is TRBJ2-3 and V is TRBV10-3; 8 nucleotides align to TRBD2. Germline trimming cut 5 bases from V and 9 bases from J; bases unmatched to any gene: 7. The CDR3 length is 13 residues. Per the germline V gene, CDR1 is ENHRY and CDR2 is SYGVKD. CDR3 sequence: CAISPGRAETQYF. The CDR3, as DNA: TGTGCCATCAGTCCCGGGAGGGCCGAAACGCAGTATTTT.

This clonotype was seen a few times. The chain combines TRBV11-2 with TRBJ1-3; D ambiguous. Deletions cut 1 base from V and 4 bases from J, with 5 bases between. The CDR3 sequence is 13 residues long. Germline loops: CDR1 SGHAT, CDR2 FQNNGV. CDR3 sequence: CASSLGLGNTIYF. The CDR3 region has the DNA TGTGCCAGCAGCTTAGGGCTCGGAAACACCATATATTTT.

This clonotype was seen repeatedly, ten times or more. The genes are TRBV28 and TRBJ1-2, with D uncertain. There are 14 residues in the CDR3. CDR1 is MDHEN, CDR2 SYDVKM, per germline. V shed 3 bases and J shed 6 bases, with 14 bases lying between them. The CDR3 sequence: CASSFARWGNGYTF. In nucleotides, the CDR3 is TGTGCCAGCAGTTTCGCCCGATGGGGAAATGGCTACACCTTC.

In its sample, this clonotype was seen many times. The V gene is TRBV28, the J gene TRBJ2-7; 7 bases fit TRBD2. Per the germline V gene, CDR1 is MDHEN and CDR2 is SYDVKM. V shed 5 bases, J shed 3 bases, and the junction held 10 bases outside the gene matches. This CDR3 has 15 residues. CDR3: CASSPPGGSVYEQYF. CDR3 nucleotide sequence: TGTGCCAGCAGTCCCCCCGGCGGGAGCGTCTACGAGCAGTACTTC.

This clonotype came up many times. The J gene is TRBJ2-7, the V gene TRBV6-1; 10 positions agree with TRBD2. CDR3 length equals 13 residues. Germline V CDR1 and CDR2: MNHNS, SASEGT. V dropped 7 bases and J dropped 5; count of bases not matched to a gene: 5. Written as DNA, the CDR3 is TGTGCCAGCAATCTAGCGGGAGTCCACGAGCAGTACTTC. Protein product: CASNLAGVHEQYF.

This clonotype was seen ten or more times. The gene calls are TRBV9 and TRBJ1-4; possibly TRBD1 for D (5 bases). CDR1 SGDLS and CDR2 YYNGEE come from the germline V gene. Deletions cut 3 bases from V and 10 bases from J, with 16 bases between. The CDR3 is 14 residues long. CDR3 loop: CASSGGTGGGKLFF. The CDR3 nucleotides read TGTGCCAGCAGCGGTGGGACGGGTGGTGGAAAACTGTTTTTT. Variable domain in full (rest from reference TRBV9 and TRBJ1-4): DSGVTQTPKHLITATGQRVTLRCSPRSGDLSVYWYQQSLDQGLQFLIQYYNGEERAKGNILERFSAQQFPDLHSELNLSSLELGDSALYFCASSGGTGGGKLFFGSGTQLSVL.

A few counts support this clonotype. The CDR3 bases are TGCGCCAGCAAGACAGGGGCCGACTCTGGAAACACCATATATTTT. As protein: CASKTGADSGNTIYF. V usage is TRBV5-1 and J usage is TRBJ1-3, with 8 positions matching TRBD1. Germline V gives CDR1 SGHRS, CDR2 YFSETQ. V was clipped by 6 bases and J by 0 bases; unmatched bases: 5. The CDR3 is made up of 15 amino acids.

The chain is built from TRBV6-1 and TRBJ2-1; TRBD2 might be the D (6 bases). V was cut by 3 bases and J by 12 bases, with 24 bases left in between. The CDR3 runs 16 residues. Germline V gene lookup returns CDR1 MNHNS and CDR2 SASEGT. CDR3 protein: CASSDQVPGVGKGQFF. The DNA for the CDR3 is TGTGCCAGCAGTGATCAAGTACCGGGAGTGGGAAAAGGGCAGTTCTTC.